This TCR beta chain came from a study of cytomegalovirus exposure and HLA in healthy donors. Both 60 Vbeta primers and 13 Jbeta primers went into the PCR. Sequencing used immunoSEQ multiplex PCR; TCRdb keeps in-frame clones, though not all of them. The sample has 180,000 or so clones, approximately 78% seen once. Turning to this clone: Antigen specificity is unknown.

Study findings and constraints: TCR beta chains numbering under 200 were designated cytomegalovirus-associated. TCR beta chain V- and J-gene trimming was linked, in a later analysis, to a missense variant in DCLRE1C. Because they were indistinguishable, some V segments, including TRBV6-2 and TRBV6-3, were excluded.

CDR3 size: 14 residues. Looked up from germline, CDR1 is SGHVS and CDR2 is FQNEAQ. V was pared by 4 bases and J by 4 bases, with 13 bases between. The chain couples TRBV7-8 to TRBJ2-5, with a tentative D call TRBD1 (6 bases). This receptor was taken from a human donor in good health. Sequencing was carried out using PBMCs. This CDR3 is CASSSPGTPETQYF. The CDR3 bases are TGTGCCAGCAGCTCGCCCGGGACACCAGAGACCCAGTACTTC.